This paragraph covers one T cell receptor beta chain sequence. Its cognate antigen is unknown. This PCR relied on a set of 60 Vbeta primers and 13 Jbeta primers. In the original workflow: The authors later counted 65 million to 90 million unique TCR beta chains, some 12 million of them shared. Here immunoSEQ multiplex PCR was the method, and the copy in TCRdb shows in-frame clones only, minus some. V and J calls and clone size are those listed in that table; D and trimming were worked out from the DNA. This repertoire shows nearly 65,000 clones, approximately 73% found once; its top ten account for under 6.5%. This specimen comes from a study of cytomegalovirus exposure and HLA in healthy donors. Study-wide findings and caveats: V- and J-gene trimming of TCR beta was linked (in a later analysis) to a missense DCLRE1C variant. On later analysis, the bulk of CMV-associated TCR beta chains appeared to be HLA-restricted. The study had only CMV serostatus as immune exposure information.

The TCR comes from a man aged 50 to 59 in good health and CMV-seronegative. Sequenced sample: PBMCs.

CDR3 amino acids: CASSYRSGRAKNIQYF. CDR3 coding DNA: TGTGCCAGCAGTTACCGAAGCGGGAGAGCCAAAAACATTCAGTACTTC. This chain links TRBV6-5 with TRBJ2-4; 8 bases line up with TRBD2. The V gene's germline CDR1 is MNHEY and CDR2 SVGAGI. V lost 2 bases and J lost 0; bases outside the gene matches: 3. The CDR3 sequence is 16 residues long.